Following are 14 T cell receptor beta chains from one sample sequenced in a study of cytomegalovirus exposure and HLA in healthy donors (TCRdb year 2017). To prepare the library, the immunoSEQ multiplex PCR assay was applied. For the multiplex PCR, a mixture combining 60 forward primers for TCR Vbeta segments and 13 reverse primers for TCR Jbeta segments was used. TCRdb stores this immuneACCESS table with in-frame sequences only. Part of the clones is absent; in the studies checked, under half of the shortfall reflects unresolved V genes, and no reason is known for the rest. In this sample the table shows around 120,000 clones, 80% of which occur a single time. In total, the top ten clones hold 7.5% to 9.5% of the sample. Input material: PBMCs. The receptors were sampled from a female donor in good health and CMV-seropositive.

The rearrangement uses TRBV19 and TRBJ2-2, with TRBD1 identical over 7 bases. This CDR3 comprises 16 residues. After removal of 5 bases from V and 1 base from J, the junction contained 7 bases not matched to a gene. Germline CDR1 LNHDA, CDR2 SQIVND (reference sequence). This CDR3 is CASSQYYRGNTGELFF. The CDR3 DNA reads as TGTGCCAGTAGTCAGTATTACAGGGGGAACACCGGGGAGCTGTTTTTT.

The J gene is TRBJ1-3, the V gene TRBV19; D possibly corresponds to TRBD1 (5 bases). V lost 7 bases to trimming and J lost 2 bases, with 18 bases between them. Germline-derived CDR1 and CDR2 are LNHDA and SQIVND (reference sequence). This CDR3 comprises 16 residues. CDR3 region: CASTLGGGLAGNTIYF. CDR3 in DNA: TGTGCCAGTACTCTGGGGGGAGGTCTCGCTGGAAACACCATATATTTT. The full variable domain, in which reference TRBV19 and TRBJ1-3 provide the parts outside the CDR3, is DGGITQSPKYLFRKEGQNVTLSCEQNLNHDAMYWYRQDPGQGLRLIYYSQIVNDFQKGDIAEGYSVSREKKESFPLTVTSAQKNPTAFYLCASTLGGGLAGNTIYFGEGSWLTVV.

This chain links TRBV4-1 with TRBJ2-7; 7 bases map to TRBD2. Germline CDR1 is MGHRA and CDR2 is YSYEKL. Unmatched junction bases numbered 9, after V lost 0 bases and J lost 4 bases. The CDR3 is 16 residues long. In DNA form, the CDR3 reads TGCGCCAGCAGCCAAGAAGAAGGGACTACGGTTTACGAGCAGTACTTC. Its protein product is CASSQEEGTTVYEQYF.

This chain links TRBV4-1 with TRBJ2-1, with 8 bases that match TRBD2. V lost 4 bases and J lost 2; bases outside the gene matches: 7. The V gene's germline CDR1 is MGHRA and CDR2 YSYEKL. This CDR3 region has 16 residues. The CDR3 sequence is CASSPGNGGAYNEQFF. The CDR3 nucleotides read TGCGCCAGCAGCCCCGGGAACGGGGGGGCCTACAATGAGCAGTTCTTC.

This chain joins TRBV5-4 and TRBJ2-7, with D unresolved. The V gene's germline CDR1 is SGHNT and CDR2 YYREEE (reference sequence). The CDR3 extends over 13 amino acids. V was clipped by 0 bases and J by 0 bases, with 4 bases between them. CDR3 DNA: TGTGCCAGCAGCTTGGTCAGCTCCTACGAGCAGTACTTC. As protein: CASSLVSSYEQYF.

This clone came up a few times. The chain combines TRBV9 with TRBJ2-3, with D possibly TRBD1 on 6 matching bases. Trimming removed 6 bases at V and 0 bases at J, with 11 bases between. The CDR3 is 14 residues long. The germline V gene has CDR1 SGDLS and CDR2 YYNGEE. The CDR3 coding sequence is TGTGCCAGCAACCGGGACATTAGCACAGATACGCAGTATTTT. Residues: CASNRDISTDTQYF.

This clone has just a few counts. The genes are TRBV11-3 and TRBJ2-7; 7 nucleotides match TRBD1. V lost 5 bases and J lost 2; bases outside the gene matches: 3. The CDR3 is 13 residues long. Germline V lookup: CDR1 SGHNT, CDR2 YENEEA. The CDR3: CASSRGTAYEQYF. As DNA, the CDR3 is TGTGCCAGCAGCCGAGGGACAGCCTACGAGCAGTACTTC.

The V call is TRBV2, the J call TRBJ1-5; no clear D gene. Germline lookup yields CDR1 SNHLY and CDR2 FYNNEI. The CDR3 has 13 amino acids. Between the trimmed V and J ends, which lost 5 bases and 4 bases, there was a span of 9 bases. The CDR3 nucleotides are TGTGCCAGCAGTTCGTCTCTTAATCAGCCCCAGCATTTT. Encoded protein: CASSSSLNQPQHF.

The genes are TRBV6-5 and TRBJ2-7, with D maybe TRBD1 (6 bases). Deletions cut 4 bases from V and 3 bases from J, with 10 bases between. CDR1 and CDR2 from the germline V gene are MNHEY and SVGAGI. The CDR3 sequence is 13 residues long. In DNA form, the CDR3 reads TGTGCCAGCAGTTCTGACAGGAACTACGAGCAGTACTTC. Its translation: CASSSDRNYEQYF.

This clone was found once. The rearrangement uses TRBV4-1 and TRBJ2-1; 7 nucleotides align to TRBD2. From germline, CDR1 is MGHRA and CDR2 YSYEKL. The trim removed 0 bases at V and 3 bases at J, leaving 14 bases unmatched. CDR3 length: 19 residues. CDR3 loop: CASSQDRDSERGNYNEQFF. As DNA, the CDR3 is TGCGCCAGCAGCCAAGATCGGGATTCGGAGCGGGGAAACTACAATGAGCAGTTCTTC.

This clone was counted between two and nine times. The V call is TRBV9, the J call TRBJ1-1; D gene unclear. The germline V and J ends were trimmed by 0 bases and 10 bases, with 16 bases remaining between them. Germline V lookup: CDR1 SGDLS, CDR2 YYNGEE. The CDR3 has 14 amino acids. CDR3 sequence reads: CASSVAAQTQRAFF. Here the CDR3 DNA reads TGTGCCAGCAGCGTAGCTGCACAGACCCAGAGAGCTTTCTTT.

The chain uses TRBV11-2 and TRBJ2-1; 12 positions match TRBD2. CDR1 and CDR2 (germline): SGHAT, FQNNGV. The CDR3 has 15 amino acids. V trimming: 5 bases; J trimming: 4 bases; junction bases outside the gene matches: 3. This CDR3 is CASSTTSGGYNEQFF. CDR3 nucleotides: TGTGCCAGCAGCACCACTAGCGGGGGGTACAATGAGCAGTTCTTC.

This chain links TRBV7-2 with TRBJ1-2, with D possibly matching TRBD1 (6 bases). Trimming took 2 bases from V and 4 from J, leaving 11 bases between them. The CDR3 totals 14 residues. Looked up from germline, CDR1 is SGHTA and CDR2 is FQGNSA. CDR3 in amino acids: CASSLYRESYGYTF. CDR3 nucleotides: TGTGCCAGCAGCTTATACAGGGAAAGCTATGGCTACACCTTC.

This clone came up a few times. The chain is built from TRBV28 and TRBJ2-3; 7 nucleotides agree with TRBD2. V lost 3 bases, J lost 1 base, and 10 bases stayed unmatched. Per the germline V gene, CDR1 is MDHEN and CDR2 is SYDVKM. The CDR3 totals 17 residues. In nucleotides, the CDR3 is TGTGCCAGCAGTTTGGCCTACGGCGGGGGAGGCACAGATACGCAGTATTTT. Translation gives CASSLAYGGGGTDTQYF. The whole variable domain, remainder taken from reference TRBV28 and TRBJ2-3, is DVKVTQSSRYLVKRTGEKVFLECVQDMDHENMFWYRQDPGLGLRLIYFSYDVKMKEKGDIPEGYSVSREKKERFSLILESASTNQTSMYLCASSLAYGGGGTDTQYFGPGTRLTVL.